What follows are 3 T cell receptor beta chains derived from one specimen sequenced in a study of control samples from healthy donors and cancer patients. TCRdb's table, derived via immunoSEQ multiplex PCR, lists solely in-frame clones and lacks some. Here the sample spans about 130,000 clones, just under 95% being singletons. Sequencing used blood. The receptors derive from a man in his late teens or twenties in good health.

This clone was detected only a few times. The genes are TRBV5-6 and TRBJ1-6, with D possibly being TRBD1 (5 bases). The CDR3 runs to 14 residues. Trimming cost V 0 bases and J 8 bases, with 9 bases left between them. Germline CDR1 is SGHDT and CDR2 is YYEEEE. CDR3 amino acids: CASSLGPRDSPLHF. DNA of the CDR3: TGTGCCAGCAGCTTGGGGCCCAGGGATTCACCCCTCCACTTT.

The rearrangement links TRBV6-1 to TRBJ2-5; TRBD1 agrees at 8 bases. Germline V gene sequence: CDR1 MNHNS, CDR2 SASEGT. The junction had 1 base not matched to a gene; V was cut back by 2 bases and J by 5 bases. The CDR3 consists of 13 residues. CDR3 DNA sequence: TGTGCCAGCAGTGAACAGGGGGCGGAGACCCAGTACTTC. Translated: CASSEQGAETQYF.

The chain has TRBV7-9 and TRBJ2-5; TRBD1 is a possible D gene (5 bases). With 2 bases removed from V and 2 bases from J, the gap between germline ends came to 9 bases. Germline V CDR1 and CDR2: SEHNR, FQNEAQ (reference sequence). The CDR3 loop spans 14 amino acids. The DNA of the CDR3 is TGTGCCAGCAGCTTAATGACAGCTCAAGAGACCCAGTACTTC. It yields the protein CASSLMTAQETQYF.